This entry concerns a single T cell receptor beta chain. Its cognate antigen is unknown. This sample is part of a study of cytomegalovirus exposure and HLA in healthy donors. Study observations and caveats: Generally TCR sequences proved uncommon, though certain public TCRs appeared in numerous donors. Later genetic work tied a missense DCLRE1C variant to beta-chain V and J trimming. An analysis that was carried out later associated 16,951 TCR beta sequences with HLA alleles at 0.05 false discovery rate. Prior analysis indicated that the majority of TCR beta V segments exhibited productivity approximately 90% or approximately 30% of the time.

PCR amplification relied on 60 Vbeta primers (plus 13 Jbeta primers). Clones were sequenced by immunoSEQ multiplex PCR, and TCRdb holds only the in-frame ones, with some missing. The data contain fewer than 200,000 clones, about three quarters of them singletons. The CDR3 contains 13 residues. Looked up from germline, CDR1 is MGHDK and CDR2 is SYGVNS. Deletions cut 9 bases from V and 3 bases from J, with 14 bases between. The source material was PBMCs. This chain connects TRBV25-1 to TRBJ1-1, with D possibly matching TRBD1 (6 bases). This clonotype was sampled from a girl aged 5-17 years in good health and CMV-seronegative. The CDR3 here is CASSTGLHTEAFF. The DNA for the CDR3 is TGTGCCAGTTCAACAGGGCTACACACTGAAGCTTTCTTT.